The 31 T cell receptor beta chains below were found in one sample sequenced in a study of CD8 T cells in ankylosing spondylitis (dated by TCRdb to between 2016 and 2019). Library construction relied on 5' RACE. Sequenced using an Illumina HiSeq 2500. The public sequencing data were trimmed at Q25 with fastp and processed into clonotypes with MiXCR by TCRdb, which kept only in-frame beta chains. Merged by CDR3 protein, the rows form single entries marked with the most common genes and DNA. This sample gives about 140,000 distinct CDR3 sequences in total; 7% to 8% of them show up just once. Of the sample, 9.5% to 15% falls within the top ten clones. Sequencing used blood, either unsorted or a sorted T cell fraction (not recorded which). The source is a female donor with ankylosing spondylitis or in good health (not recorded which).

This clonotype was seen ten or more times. CDR3 protein: CASRYRDRGADTQYF. CDR3 in DNA: TGTGCCAGCAGGTACCGGGACAGGGGAGCAGATACGCAGTATTTT. The genes are TRBV7-8 and TRBJ2-3; 10 bases line up with TRBD1. The CDR3 has 15 amino acids. V dropped 6 bases and J dropped 4; count of bases not matched to a gene: 7. Germline V gene sequence: CDR1 SGHVS, CDR2 FQNEAQ.

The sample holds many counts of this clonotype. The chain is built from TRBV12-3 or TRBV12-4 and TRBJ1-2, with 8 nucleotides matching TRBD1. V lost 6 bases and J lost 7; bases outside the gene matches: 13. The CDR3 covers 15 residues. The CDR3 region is CASSRGGQGAVGYTF. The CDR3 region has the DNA TGTGCCAGCAGCCGGGGAGGGCAGGGGGCTGTTGGCTACACCTTC.

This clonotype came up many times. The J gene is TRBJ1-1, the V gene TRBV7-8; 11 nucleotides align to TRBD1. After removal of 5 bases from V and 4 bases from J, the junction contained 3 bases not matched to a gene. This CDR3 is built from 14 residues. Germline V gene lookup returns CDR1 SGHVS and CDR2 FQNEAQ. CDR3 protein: CASSRDRGGTEAFF. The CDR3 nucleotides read TGTGCCAGCAGCCGGGACAGGGGGGGCACTGAAGCTTTCTTT.

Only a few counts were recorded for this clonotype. CDR3 nucleotides: TGTGCCAGCAGCTTGGGGGGTAGGTTGGACTACAATGAGCAGTTCTTC. Its translation is CASSLGGRLDYNEQFF. The chain employs TRBV5-5 and TRBJ2-1; D gene ambiguous. Germline CDR1 is SGHKS and CDR2 is YYEKEE (reference sequence). This CDR3 has 16 residues. V lost 0 bases and J lost 3, with 13 bases in between.

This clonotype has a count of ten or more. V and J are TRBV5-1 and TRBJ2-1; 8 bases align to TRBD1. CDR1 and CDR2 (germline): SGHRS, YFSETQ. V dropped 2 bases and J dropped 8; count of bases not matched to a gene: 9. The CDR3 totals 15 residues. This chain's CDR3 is CASSLSRGHNYEQFF. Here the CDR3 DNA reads TGCGCCAGCAGCTTATCCAGGGGGCATAACTATGAGCAGTTCTTC.

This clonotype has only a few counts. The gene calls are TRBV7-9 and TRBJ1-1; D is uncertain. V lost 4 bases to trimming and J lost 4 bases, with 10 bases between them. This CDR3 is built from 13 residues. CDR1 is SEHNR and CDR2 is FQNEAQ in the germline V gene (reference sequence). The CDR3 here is CASSSDSSTEAFF. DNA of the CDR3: TGTGCCAGCAGCTCCGATTCTTCCACTGAAGCTTTCTTT. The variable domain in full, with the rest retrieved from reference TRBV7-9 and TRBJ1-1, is DTGVSQNPRHKITKRGQNVTFRCDPISEHNRLYWYRQTLGQGPEFLTYFQNEAQLEKSRLLSDRFSAERPKGSFSTLEIQRTEQGDSAMYLCASSSDSSTEAFFGQGTRLTVV.

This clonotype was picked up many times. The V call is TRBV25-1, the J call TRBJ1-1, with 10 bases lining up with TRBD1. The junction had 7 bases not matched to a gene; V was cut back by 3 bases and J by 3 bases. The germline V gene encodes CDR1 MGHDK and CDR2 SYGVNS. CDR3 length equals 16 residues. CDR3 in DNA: TGTGCCAGCAGTGAGACAGGGGGCGTGGTGGACACTGAAGCTTTCTTT. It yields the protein CASSETGGVVDTEAFF.

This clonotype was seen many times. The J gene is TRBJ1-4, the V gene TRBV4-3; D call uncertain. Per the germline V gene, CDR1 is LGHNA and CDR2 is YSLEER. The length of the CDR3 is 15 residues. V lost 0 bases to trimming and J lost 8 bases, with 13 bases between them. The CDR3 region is CASSQDRTSREKLFF. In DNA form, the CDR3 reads TGCGCCAGCAGCCAAGACCGGACGTCCAGGGAAAAACTGTTTTTT.

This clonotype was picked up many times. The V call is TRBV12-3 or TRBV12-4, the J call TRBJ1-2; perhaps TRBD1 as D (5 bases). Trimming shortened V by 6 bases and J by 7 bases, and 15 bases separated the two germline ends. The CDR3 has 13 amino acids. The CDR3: CASRQTVVGGYTF. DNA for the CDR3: TGTGCCAGCAGACAGACAGTGGTTGGTGGCTACACCTTC.

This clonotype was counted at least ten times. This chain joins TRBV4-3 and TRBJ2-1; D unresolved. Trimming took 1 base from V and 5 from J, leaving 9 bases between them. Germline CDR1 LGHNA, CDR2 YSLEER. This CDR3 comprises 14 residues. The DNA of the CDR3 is TGCGCCAGCAGCCAAGTTGGGAAAGACAATGAGCAGTTCTTC. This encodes CASSQVGKDNEQFF.

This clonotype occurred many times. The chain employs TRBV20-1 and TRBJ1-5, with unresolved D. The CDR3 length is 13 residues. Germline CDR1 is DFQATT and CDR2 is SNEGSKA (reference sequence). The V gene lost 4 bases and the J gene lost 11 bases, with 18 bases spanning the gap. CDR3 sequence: CSATTDGRGAQHF. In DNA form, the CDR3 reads TGCAGTGCTACCACTGACGGTCGAGGAGCCCAGCATTTT.

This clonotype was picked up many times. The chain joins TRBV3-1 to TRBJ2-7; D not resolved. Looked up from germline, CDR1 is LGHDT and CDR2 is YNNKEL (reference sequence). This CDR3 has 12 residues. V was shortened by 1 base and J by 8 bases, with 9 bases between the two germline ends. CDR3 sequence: CASSQALDQQYF. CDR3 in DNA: TGTGCCAGCAGCCAAGCCCTTGACCAGCAGTACTTC.

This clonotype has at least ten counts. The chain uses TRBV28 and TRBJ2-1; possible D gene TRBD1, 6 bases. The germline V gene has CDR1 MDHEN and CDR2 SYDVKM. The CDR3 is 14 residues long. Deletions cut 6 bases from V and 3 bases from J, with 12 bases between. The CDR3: CASSGQINYNEQFF. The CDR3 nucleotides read TGTGCCAGCAGCGGACAGATAAACTACAATGAGCAGTTCTTC.

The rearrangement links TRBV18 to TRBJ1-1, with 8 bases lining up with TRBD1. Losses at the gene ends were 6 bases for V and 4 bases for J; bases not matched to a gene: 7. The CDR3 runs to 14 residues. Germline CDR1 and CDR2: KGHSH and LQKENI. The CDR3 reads CASSRRGLSTEAFF. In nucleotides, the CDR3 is TGTGCCAGCTCCCGCAGGGGGCTCTCCACTGAAGCTTTCTTT.

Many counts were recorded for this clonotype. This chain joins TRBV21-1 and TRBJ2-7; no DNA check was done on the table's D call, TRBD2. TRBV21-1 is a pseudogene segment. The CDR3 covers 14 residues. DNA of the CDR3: TGTGCCAGCAGCAATCGCGGCAGGGCCTACGAGCAGTACTTC. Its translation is CASSNRGRAYEQYF.

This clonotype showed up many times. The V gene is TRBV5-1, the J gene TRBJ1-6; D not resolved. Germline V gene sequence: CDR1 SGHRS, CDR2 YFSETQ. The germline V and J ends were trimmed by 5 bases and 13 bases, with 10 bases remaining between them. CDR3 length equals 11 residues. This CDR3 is CASREGRPLHF. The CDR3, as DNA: TGCGCCAGCAGGGAAGGGCGGCCCCTCCACTTT.

The CDR3 nucleotides are TGCAGTGCTGTACAGGGTGCGCAGAACTATGGCTACACCTTC. This translates into CSAVQGAQNYGYTF. V is TRBV20-1 and J is TRBJ1-2; maybe TRBD1 (6 bases). The CDR3 is made up of 14 amino acids. V lost 5 bases and J 2 bases, leaving 15 bases between the germline ends. CDR1 and CDR2 (germline): DFQATT, SNEGSKA (reference sequence).

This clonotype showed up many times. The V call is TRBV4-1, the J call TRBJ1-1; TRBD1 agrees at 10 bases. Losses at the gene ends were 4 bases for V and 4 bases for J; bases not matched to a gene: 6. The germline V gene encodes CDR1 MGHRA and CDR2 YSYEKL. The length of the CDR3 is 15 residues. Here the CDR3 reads CASSLDRGLSTEAFF. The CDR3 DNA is TGCGCCAGCAGCCTCGACAGGGGGCTGAGCACTGAAGCTTTCTTT.

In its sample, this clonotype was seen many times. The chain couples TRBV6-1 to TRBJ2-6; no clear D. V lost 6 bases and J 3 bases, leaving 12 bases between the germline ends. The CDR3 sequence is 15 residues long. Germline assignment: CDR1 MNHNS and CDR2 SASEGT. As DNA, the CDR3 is TGTGCCAGCAGCGCTCTAAAGGGTGGGGCCAACGTCCTGACTTTC. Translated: CASSALKGGANVLTF.

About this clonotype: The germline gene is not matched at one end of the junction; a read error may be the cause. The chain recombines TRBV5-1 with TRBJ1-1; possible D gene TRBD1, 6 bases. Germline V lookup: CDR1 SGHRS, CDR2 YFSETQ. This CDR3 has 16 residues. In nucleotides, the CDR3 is TGCGCCAGCAGCTTGGCCGCGGGACAAAAGAACAGTGAAGCTTTCTTT. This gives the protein CASSLAAGQKNSEAFF.

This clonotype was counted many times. The CDR3 coding sequence is TGTGCCAGCAGTTTTTTCGTCGGGGGGAAGCTTTCGAATGTTTTCTTT. It translates to CASSFFVGGKLSNVFF. This chain links TRBV12-3 or TRBV12-4 with TRBJ1-1; possibly TRBD1 for D (5 bases). Between the trimmed V and J ends, which lost 3 bases and 13 bases, there was a span of 27 bases. The CDR3 consists of 16 residues.

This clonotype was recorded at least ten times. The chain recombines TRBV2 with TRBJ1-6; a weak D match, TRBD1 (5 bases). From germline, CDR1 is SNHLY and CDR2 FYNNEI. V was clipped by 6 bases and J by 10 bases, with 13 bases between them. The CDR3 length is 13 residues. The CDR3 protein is CASREWGNSPLHF. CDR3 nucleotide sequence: TGTGCCAGCAGGGAATGGGGGAACTCACCCCTCCACTTT. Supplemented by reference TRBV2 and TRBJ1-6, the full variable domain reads EPEVTQTPSHQVTQMGQEVILRCVPISNHLYFYWYRQILGQKVEFLVSFYNNEISEKSEIFDDQFSVERPDGSNFTLKIRSTKLEDSAMYFCASREWGNSPLHFGNGTRLTVT.

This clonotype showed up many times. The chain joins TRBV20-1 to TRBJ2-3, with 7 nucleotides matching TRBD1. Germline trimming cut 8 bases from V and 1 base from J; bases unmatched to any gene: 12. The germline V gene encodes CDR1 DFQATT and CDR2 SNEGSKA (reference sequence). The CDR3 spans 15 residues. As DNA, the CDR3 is TGCAGTCCCGAGCCCGGGACAGTCCGCACAGATACGCAGTATTTT. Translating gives CSPEPGTVRTDTQYF.

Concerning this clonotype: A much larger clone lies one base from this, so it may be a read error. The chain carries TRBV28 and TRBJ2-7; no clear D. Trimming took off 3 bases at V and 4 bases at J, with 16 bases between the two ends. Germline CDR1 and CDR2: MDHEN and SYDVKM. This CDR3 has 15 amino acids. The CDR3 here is CASSLGAIRPYEQYF. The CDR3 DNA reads TGTGCCAGCAGTTTGGGCGCCATACGCCCTTACGAGCAGTACTTC.

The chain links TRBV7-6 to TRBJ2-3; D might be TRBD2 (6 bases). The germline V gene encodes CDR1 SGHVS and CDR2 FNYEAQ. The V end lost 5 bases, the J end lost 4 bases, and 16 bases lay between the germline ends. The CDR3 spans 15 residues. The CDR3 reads CASSPTGLSSDTQYF. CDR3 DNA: TGTGCCAGCAGCCCCACGGGACTCTCTTCAGATACGCAGTATTTT.

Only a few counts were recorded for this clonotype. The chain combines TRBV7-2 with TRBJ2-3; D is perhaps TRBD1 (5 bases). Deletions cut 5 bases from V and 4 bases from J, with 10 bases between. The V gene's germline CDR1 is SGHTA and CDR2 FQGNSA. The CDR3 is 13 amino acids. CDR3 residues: CASSLGHSDTQYF. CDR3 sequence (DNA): TGTGCCAGCAGCCTAGGACACTCAGATACGCAGTATTTT.

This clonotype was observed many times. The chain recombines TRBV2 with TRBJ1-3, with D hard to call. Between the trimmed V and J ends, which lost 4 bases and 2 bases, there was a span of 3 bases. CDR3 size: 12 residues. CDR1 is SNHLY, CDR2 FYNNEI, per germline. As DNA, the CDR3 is TGTGCCAGCAGTGTCGCTGGAAACACCATATATTTT. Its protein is CASSVAGNTIYF.

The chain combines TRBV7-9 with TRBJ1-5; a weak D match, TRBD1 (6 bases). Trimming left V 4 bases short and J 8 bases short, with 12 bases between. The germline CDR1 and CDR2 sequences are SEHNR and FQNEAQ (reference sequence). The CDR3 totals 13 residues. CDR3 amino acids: CASSSAGAEPQHF. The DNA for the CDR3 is TGTGCCAGCAGCTCCGCGGGGGCAGAGCCCCAGCATTTT. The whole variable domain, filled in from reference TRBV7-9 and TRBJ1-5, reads DTGVSQNPRHKITKRGQNVTFRCDPISEHNRLYWYRQTLGQGPEFLTYFQNEAQLEKSRLLSDRFSAERPKGSFSTLEIQRTEQGDSAMYLCASSSAGAEPQHFGDGTRLSIL.

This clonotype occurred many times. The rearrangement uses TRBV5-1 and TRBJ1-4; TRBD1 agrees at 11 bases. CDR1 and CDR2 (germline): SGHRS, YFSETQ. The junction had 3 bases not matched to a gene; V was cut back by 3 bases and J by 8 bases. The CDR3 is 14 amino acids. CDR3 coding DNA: TGCGCCAGCAGCTCCGGGACAGGGGGAGAAAAACTGTTTTTT. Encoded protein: CASSSGTGGEKLFF.

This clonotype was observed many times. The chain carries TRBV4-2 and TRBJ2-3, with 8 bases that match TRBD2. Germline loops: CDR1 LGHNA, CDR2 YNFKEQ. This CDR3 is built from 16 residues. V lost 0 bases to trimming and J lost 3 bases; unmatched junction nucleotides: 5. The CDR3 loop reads CASSQDRSGGTDTQYF. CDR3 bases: TGTGCCAGCAGCCAAGATCGAAGCGGGGGTACAGATACGCAGTATTTT.

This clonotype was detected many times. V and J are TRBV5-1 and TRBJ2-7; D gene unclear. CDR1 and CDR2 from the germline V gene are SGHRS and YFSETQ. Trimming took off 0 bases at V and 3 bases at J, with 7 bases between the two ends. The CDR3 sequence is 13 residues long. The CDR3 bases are TGCGCCAGCAGCTTGGAAGTCCTCTACGAGCAGTACTTC. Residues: CASSLEVLYEQYF. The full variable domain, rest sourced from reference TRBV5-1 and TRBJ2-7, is KAGVTQTPRYLIKTRGQQVTLSCSPISGHRSVSWYQQTPGQGLQFLFEYFSETQRNKGNFPGRFSGRQFSNSRSEMNVSTLELGDSALYLCASSLEVLYEQYFGPGTRLTVT.